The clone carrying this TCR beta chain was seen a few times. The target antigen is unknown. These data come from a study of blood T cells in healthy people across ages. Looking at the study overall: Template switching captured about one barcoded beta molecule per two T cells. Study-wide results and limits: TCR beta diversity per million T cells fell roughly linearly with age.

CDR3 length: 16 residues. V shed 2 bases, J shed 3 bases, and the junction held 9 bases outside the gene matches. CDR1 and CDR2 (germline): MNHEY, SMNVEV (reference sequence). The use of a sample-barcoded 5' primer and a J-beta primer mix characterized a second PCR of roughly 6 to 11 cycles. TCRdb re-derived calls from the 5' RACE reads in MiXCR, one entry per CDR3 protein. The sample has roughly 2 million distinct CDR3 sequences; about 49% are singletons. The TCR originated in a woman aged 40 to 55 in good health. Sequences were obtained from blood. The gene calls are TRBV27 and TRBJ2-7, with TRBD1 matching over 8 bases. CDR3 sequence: CASSLVGVGTGYEQYF. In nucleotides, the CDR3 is TGTGCCAGCAGTTTAGTAGGGGTTGGGACAGGCTACGAGCAGTACTTC.